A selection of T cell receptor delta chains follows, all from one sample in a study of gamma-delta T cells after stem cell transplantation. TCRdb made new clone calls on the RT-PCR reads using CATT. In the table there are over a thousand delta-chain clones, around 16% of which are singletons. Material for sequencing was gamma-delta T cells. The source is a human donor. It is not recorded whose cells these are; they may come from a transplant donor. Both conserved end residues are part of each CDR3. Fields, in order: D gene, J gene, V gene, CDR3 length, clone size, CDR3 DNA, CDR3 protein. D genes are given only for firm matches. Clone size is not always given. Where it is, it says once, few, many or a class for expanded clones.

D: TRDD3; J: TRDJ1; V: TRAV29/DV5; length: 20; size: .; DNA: TGTGCAGCAAGCGCGCGGGCTGGGGGATACTTGCCAAGGTACACCGATAAACTCATCTTT; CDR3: CAASARAGGYLPRYTDKLIF
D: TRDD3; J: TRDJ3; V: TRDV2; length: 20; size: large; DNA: TGTGCCTGTGACACCGTGCTGGGGGACATCAGCTCCTGGGACACCCGACAGATGTTTTTC; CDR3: CACDTVLGDISSWDTRQMFF
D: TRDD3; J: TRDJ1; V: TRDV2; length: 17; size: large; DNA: TGTGCCTGTGACGCAGTACTGGGGACCAGCACCCCCGATAAACTCATCTTT; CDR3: CACDAVLGTSTPDKLIF
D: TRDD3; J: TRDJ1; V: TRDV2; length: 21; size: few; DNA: TGTGCCTGCGATAGGATACCAACTGGGGGATCCGGCCTATACACGACCGATAAACTCATCTTT; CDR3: CACDRIPTGGSGLYTTDKLIF
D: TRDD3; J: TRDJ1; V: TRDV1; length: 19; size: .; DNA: TGTGCTCTTGGGGATTTTACTGGGGGATTAATACCGTACACCGATAAACTCATCTTT; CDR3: CALGDFTGGLIPYTDKLIF
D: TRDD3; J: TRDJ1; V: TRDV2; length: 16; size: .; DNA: TGTGCCTGTGACAACCTGGGGGATACGAACACCGATAAACCCATCTTT; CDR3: CACDNLGDTNTDKPIF
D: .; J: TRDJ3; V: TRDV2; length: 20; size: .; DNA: TGTGCCTGTGACACCGTTACTCCGGGGGTCAGCTCCTGGGACACCCGACAGATGTTTTTC; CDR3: CACDTVTPGVSSWDTRQMFF
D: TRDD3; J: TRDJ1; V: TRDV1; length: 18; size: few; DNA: TGTGCTCTTGGGGAATTGAATTATCTATACACTGGGGTGAGCGGACTCATCTTT; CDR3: CALGELNYLYTGVSGLIF
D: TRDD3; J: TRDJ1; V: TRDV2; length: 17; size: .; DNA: TGTGCCTGTGACGCCCAACTGGGGGCCACCCACACCGATAAACTCATCTTT; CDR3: CACDAQLGATHTDKLIF
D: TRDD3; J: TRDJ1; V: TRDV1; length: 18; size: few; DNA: TGTGCTCTTGGGGAAGGTGAGTGGGGGATACCCCCTGTGAATAAACTCATCTTT; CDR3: CALGEGEWGIPPVNKLIF
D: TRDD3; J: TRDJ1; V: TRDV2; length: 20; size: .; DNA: TGTGCCTGTGACACCTTCGGCTTATGGGGGATACCCGAAGACACCGATAAACTCATCTTT; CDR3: CACDTFGLWGIPEDTDKLIF
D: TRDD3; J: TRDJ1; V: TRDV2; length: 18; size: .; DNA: TGTGCCTGTGACACCGTACTGGGGGATACGCGTTTAACCGATAAACTCATCTTT; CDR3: CACDTVLGDTRLTDKLIF
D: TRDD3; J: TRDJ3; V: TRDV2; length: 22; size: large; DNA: TGTGCCTGTGACACCGGTGGGTTACTGGGGGATAGCCCCTCCTGGGACACCCGACAGATGTTTTTC; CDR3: CACDTGGLLGDSPSWDTRQMFF
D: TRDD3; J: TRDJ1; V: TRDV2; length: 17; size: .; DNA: TGTGCCTGTGACTCGCTACTGGGGGATACGCGGGCCGATAAACTCATCTTT; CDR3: CACDSLLGDTRADKLIF
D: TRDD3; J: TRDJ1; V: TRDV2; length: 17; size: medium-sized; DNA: TGTGCCTGTGATGTACTGGGGGATACAGGAGAGGCCGATAAACTCATCTTT; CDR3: CACDVLGDTGEADKLIF
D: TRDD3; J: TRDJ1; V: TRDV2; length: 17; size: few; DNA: TGTGCCTGTGACATCCTCCTGGGGGATACGCACACCGATAAACTCATCTTT; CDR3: CACDILLGDTHTDKLIF
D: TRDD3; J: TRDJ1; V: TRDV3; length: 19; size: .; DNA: TGTGCCCAAAGGGAACTAGTCCCTACTGGGGGATATGGGGCGGATAAACTCATCTTT; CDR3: CAQRELVPTGGYGADKLIF
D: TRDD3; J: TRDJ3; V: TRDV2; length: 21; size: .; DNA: TGTGCCTGTGACACGACTGGGGGCTACCAACAGATGGTCTGTGACACCCGACAGATGTTTTTC; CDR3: CACDTTGGYQQMVCDTRQMFF
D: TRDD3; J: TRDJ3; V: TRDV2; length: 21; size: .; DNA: TGTGCCTGTGACACAGTACTGGGGGATAGGGACCGCTCCTGGGACACCCGACAGATGTTTTTC; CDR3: CACDTVLGDRDRSWDTRQMFF
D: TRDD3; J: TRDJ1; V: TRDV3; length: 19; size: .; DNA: TGTGCCCAAAGGGAACTAGGCCCTACTGGGGGATATGGGGCGGATAAACTCATCTTT; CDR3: CAQRELGPTGGYGADKLIF
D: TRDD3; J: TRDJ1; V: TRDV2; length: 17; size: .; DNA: TGTGCCTGTGACCGAGTACTGGGGGTCCCTCAAACCGGTAAACCCATCTTT; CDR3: CACDRVLGVPQTGKPIF
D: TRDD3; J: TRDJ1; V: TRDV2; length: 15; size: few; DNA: TGTGCCTGTGATGTACTGGGGGAGGACACCGATAAACTCATCTTT; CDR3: CACDVLGEDTDKLIF
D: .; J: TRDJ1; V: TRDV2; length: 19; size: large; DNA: TGTGCCTGTTCCTCCTTGGGCCCTGGGGCTACTCCGGGGGAAGCTTTACTCATCTTT; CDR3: CACSSLGPGATPGEALLIF
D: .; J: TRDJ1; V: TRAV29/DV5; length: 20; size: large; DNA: TGTGCAGCTACCTTTCCTTCCTACCATCTGTACTGGGGATACGCGGGTAAACTCATCTTT; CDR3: CAATFPSYHLYWGYAGKLIF
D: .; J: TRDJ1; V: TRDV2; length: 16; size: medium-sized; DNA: TGTGCCTGTGACGCCCTTTCCGGATTGAATACCGATAAACTCATCTTT; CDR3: CACDALSGLNTDKLIF
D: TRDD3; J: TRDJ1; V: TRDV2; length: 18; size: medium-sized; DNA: TGTGCCTGTGACCCCCTGATGGGGGATATCAGTACCACCGATAAACTCATCTTT; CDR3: CACDPLMGDISTTDKLIF
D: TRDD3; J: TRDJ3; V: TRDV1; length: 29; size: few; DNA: TGTGCTCTTGGGGAACGGCCCAGAGCTTCAACCCCTACTTGGCGTACTTGGGGGATAAACCCCTGGGACACCCGACAGATGTTTTTC; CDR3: CALGERPRASTPTWRTWGINPWDTRQMFF
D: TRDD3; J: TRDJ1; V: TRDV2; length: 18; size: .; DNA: TGCGCCTGTGACCCCCTGATGGGGGATATCAGTACCACCGATAAACTCATCTTT; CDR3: CACDPLMGDISTTDKLIF
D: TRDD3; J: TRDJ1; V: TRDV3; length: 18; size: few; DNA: TGTGCCTTTACTACTACTACGATGGGGGATACGCACACCGATAAACTCATCTTT; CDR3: CAFTTTTMGDTHTDKLIF
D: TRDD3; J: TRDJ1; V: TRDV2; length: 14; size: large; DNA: TGTGCCTGCGTCTTACTGGGGGACACCGATAAACTCATCTTT; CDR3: CACVLLGDTDKLIF
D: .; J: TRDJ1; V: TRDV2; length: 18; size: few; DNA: TGTGCCTGTGACGGGGTAGGCCTACGGAAAGGAGTTATCCCTAAACTCATCTTT; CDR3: CACDGVGLRKGVIPKLIF
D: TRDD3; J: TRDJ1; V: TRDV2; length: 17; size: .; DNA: TGTGCCTGTGACACCCTGGTACTGGGGATTGACACCGATAAACTCATCTTT; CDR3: CACDTLVLGIDTDKLIF
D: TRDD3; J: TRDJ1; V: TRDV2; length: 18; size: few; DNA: TGTGCCTGTGACACCGTGGGGGGATACGCGGAGTACACCGATAAACTCATCTTT; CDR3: CACDTVGGYAEYTDKLIF
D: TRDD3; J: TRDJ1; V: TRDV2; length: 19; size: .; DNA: TGTGCCTGTGTCACCGTTACTGGGGGATACGCGGGGAACACCTATAAACTCATCTTT; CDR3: CACVTVTGGYAGNTYKLIF
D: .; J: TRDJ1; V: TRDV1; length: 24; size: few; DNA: TGTGCTCTTGGGGCCCACCTTCCTACGGCGAAAATATTACTGGGGGCCCCGGTCACCGATAAACTCATCTTT; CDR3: CALGAHLPTAKILLGAPVTDKLIF
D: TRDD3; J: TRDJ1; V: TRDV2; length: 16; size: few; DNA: TGTGCCTGTGACACCGGTTGGGGGAATAGGACCGATAAACTCATCTTT; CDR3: CACDTGWGNRTDKLIF
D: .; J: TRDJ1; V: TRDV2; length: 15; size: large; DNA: TGTGCCTGTGATCATGTGGGGAGGGGGAGCGATAAACTCATCTTT; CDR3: CACDHVGRGSDKLIF
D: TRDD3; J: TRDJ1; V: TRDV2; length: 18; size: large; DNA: TGTGCCTGTGACACCGTAGAGCTGGGGGACCGCAACACCGATAAACTCATCTTT; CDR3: CACDTVELGDRNTDKLIF
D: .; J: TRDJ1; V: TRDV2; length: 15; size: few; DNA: TGTGCCTGTGAAGAACTCGGTAAAACGACCGATAAACTCATCTTT; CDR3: CACEELGKTTDKLIF
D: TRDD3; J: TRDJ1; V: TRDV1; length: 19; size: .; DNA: TGTGCTCTTGGGGAAAATGGTCGGTATGGGGGATATGTCAACGATAAACTCATCTTT; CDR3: CALGENGRYGGYVNDKLIF
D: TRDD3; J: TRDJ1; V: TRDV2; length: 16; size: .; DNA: TGTGCCTGTGACACCGTTGGGGGATTCGACCGCGATAAACTCATCTTT; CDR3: CACDTVGGFDRDKLIF
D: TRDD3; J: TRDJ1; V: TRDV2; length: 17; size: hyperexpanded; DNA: TGTGCCTGTGACACCGTACTGGGGGCCCCGGTCACCGATAAACTCATCTTT; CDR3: CACDTVLGAPVTDKLIF
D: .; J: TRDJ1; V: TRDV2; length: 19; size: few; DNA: TGTGCCTGTGACACCGTTCCATCGAAGGGGTCTGAGTACACCGATAAACTCATCTTT; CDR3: CACDTVPSKGSEYTDKLIF
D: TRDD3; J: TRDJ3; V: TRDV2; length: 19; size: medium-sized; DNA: TGTGCCTGTGACAATACCGAACTGGGGAGCTCCTGGGACACCCGACAGATGTTTTTC; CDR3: CACDNTELGSSWDTRQMFF
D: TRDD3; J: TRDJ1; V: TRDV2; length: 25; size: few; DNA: TGTGCCTGTGACACCTCATTCGCGCTGCTGGGGGAATCCGAAAGAACCCCACTTCGCACCGATAAACTCATCTTT; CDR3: CACDTSFALLGESERTPLRTDKLIF
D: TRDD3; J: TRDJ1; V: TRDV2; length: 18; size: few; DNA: TGTGCCTGTGACGCGCTACACCCTGGGGGATCCGCCACCGATAAACTCATCTTT; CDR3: CACDALHPGGSATDKLIF
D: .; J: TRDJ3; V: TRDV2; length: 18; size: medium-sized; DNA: TGTGCCTGTGACACCGGTGGGCCATTCTCCTGGGACACCCGACAGATGTTTTTC; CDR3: CACDTGGPFSWDTRQMFF
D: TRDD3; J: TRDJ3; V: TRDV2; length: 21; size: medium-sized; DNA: TGTGCCTGTGACACCGCGGGTTACTGGGGGTCAAGCTCCTGGGACACCCGACAGATGTTTTTC; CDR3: CACDTAGYWGSSSWDTRQMFF
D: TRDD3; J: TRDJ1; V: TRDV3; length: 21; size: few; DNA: TGTGCCTTGAAGCCCCCCTACGATAAGGGGGTGGGGATACAATTTACTGATAAACTCATCTTT; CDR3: CALKPPYDKGVGIQFTDKLIF
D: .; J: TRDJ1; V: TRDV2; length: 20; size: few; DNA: TGTGCCTGTGACACCATGATGAGTACTGGAGGATGGAGGAACACCGATAAACTCATCTTT; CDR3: CACDTMMSTGGWRNTDKLIF
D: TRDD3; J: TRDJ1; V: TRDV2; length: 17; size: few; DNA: TGTGCCTGTGACACCGTGGGTGCTGGGGGGTACACCGATAAACTCATCTTT; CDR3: CACDTVGAGGYTDKLIF
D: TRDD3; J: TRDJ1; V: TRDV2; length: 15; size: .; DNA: TGTGCCTGTGACAGACTGGGGGATTCCTCCGATAAACTCATCTTT; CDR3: CACDRLGDSSDKLIF
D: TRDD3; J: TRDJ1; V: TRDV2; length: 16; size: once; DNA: TGTGCCTGTGACGGACTGGGGGAGGAATCTAGCGATAAACTCATCTTT; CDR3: CACDGLGEESSDKLIF
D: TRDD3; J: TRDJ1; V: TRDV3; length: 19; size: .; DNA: TGTGCCCAAAGGGAAAGAGTCCCTACTGGGGGATATGGTTCGGATAAACTCATCTTT; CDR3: CAQRERVPTGGYGSDKLIF
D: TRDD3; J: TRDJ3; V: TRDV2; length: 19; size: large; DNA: TGTGCCTGTGACAAACTGGGGGATCGGCTCTCCTGGGACACCCGACAGATGTTTTTC; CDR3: CACDKLGDRLSWDTRQMFF
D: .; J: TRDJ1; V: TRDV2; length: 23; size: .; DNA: TGTGCCTGTGACCTCGTAGGAGGATATGGGGACCTCGAAAGACCCTTAGAAGCCGATAAACTCATCTTT; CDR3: CACDLVGGYGDLERPLEADKLIF
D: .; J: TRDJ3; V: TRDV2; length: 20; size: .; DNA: TGTGCCTGTGACAAACTACGGCCTTCCCTCGTCTCCTGGGACACCCGACAGATGTTTTTC; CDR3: CACDKLRPSLVSWDTRQMFF
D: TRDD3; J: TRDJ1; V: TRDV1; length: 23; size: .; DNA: TGTGCTCTTGGGGTGCCCCCCATGTTCCCCTACTGGGGGATGAGGGCTAACACCGATAAACTCATCTTT; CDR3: CALGVPPMFPYWGMRANTDKLIF
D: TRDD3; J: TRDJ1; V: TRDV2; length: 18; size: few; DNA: TGTGCCTGTGACAAAATTTCCTCTTTTGGGGGATATTTGGGTAAACTCATCTTT; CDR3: CACDKISSFGGYLGKLIF